This T cell receptor beta chain was sequenced during a study of cytomegalovirus exposure and HLA in healthy donors. At the level of the study: Earlier, 150 million to 200 million T cells were analyzed, and fewer than 120 million unique TCR beta sequences were found among them.

PCR amplification relied on 60 Vbeta primers (plus 13 Jbeta primers). As originally analysed: A later analysis tallied approximately 78 million unique TCR beta chains, some 12 million of them shared. Using immunoSEQ multiplex PCR, the repertoire was profiled, and TCRdb retains in-frame clones only, with some absent. That table is the source of V, J and clone size, and D and trimming were worked out from the DNA. Of about 180,000 clones listed, around 77% were seen once; the top ten hold approximately 2.1%. Study-level results: The classifier reportedly diagnosed cytomegalovirus status with high specificity and sensitivity.

Details on this clone: Its antigen is not known.

Regarding donors, all were healthy bone marrow donors. Germline V gene sequence: CDR1 SGHTA, CDR2 FQGNSA. This CDR3 is 16 amino acids long. V gave up 5 bases and J gave up 1 base; unmatched junction bases: 9. This clonotype was obtained from a woman aged 25 to 39 in good health and CMV-seronegative. Sequencing used PBMCs. V and J are TRBV7-2 and TRBJ2-5; the match to TRBD1 covers 8 bases. The DNA for the CDR3 is TGTGCCAGCAGCCAAGGACAGGGAGGAGGCCAAGAGACCCAGTACTTC. The encoded protein is CASSQGQGGGQETQYF.